This TCR beta chain was documented in a study of blood T cell repertoires in COVID-19. Study as a whole: In each case, the material was cDNA or gDNA derived from T cells, B-cell-depleted T cells, or PBMCs.

In the original workflow: Nucleated cell counts were estimated from reference gene primer amplification. TCRdb's copy holds only in-frame clones and misses some; the assay was immunoSEQ multiplex PCR. The DNA was the basis for D and trimming; V, J and clone size are from that table. Of 300,000 to 350,000 clones detected, 85% to 90% appear once; the ten largest clones hold about 4.5%. This CDR3 spans 13 amino acids. Trimming left V 6 bases short and J 8 bases short, with 16 bases between. Individuals aged roughly 18 to 95 years were recruited from fewer than 25 US areas. Participant reports of clinical history set cohort assignment.

This receptor was taken from a woman aged 18-35 years with acute COVID-19. The source material was PBMCs or T cells enriched from blood (not recorded which). The V gene is TRBV12-3 or TRBV12-4, the J gene TRBJ2-5, with D maybe TRBD2 (5 bases). The CDR3 loop is CASSPTVSGTQYF. CDR3 nucleotide sequence: TGTGCCAGCAGCCCGACGGTCTCGGGAACCCAGTACTTC.